These 23 T cell receptor beta chains share one sample of origin, sequenced in a study of shared clonotypes between healthy human individuals. Here immunoSEQ multiplex PCR was the method, and the copy in TCRdb shows in-frame clones only, minus some. Altogether a few million clones are present, more than 85% being singletons, with the ten largest covering 0.35% to 0.5%. Sequenced sample: naive CD4+ T cells from PBMCs. This sample's subset: CD45RA+ positively selected. Receptors were obtained from a man younger than 35 in good health. Some clones in this sample may be carry-over from other donors' samples.

This clone was counted a single time. This chain connects TRBV5-1 to TRBJ2-3; the match to TRBD2 covers 8 bases. Trimming at V came to 1 base and at J to 7 bases, leaving 14 bases not matched to a gene. CDR1 and CDR2 from the germline V gene are SGHRS and YFSETQ. The CDR3 has 17 amino acids. CDR3 in DNA: TGCGCCAGCAGCTTGAGATCTAGCGGGCTTGGGATTAATACGCAGTATTTT. It yields the protein CASSLRSSGLGINTQYF.

The chain combines TRBV27 with TRBJ2-5; the match to TRBD1 covers 9 bases. The CDR3 is 13 residues long. V lost 8 bases to trimming and J lost 6 bases; unmatched junction nucleotides: 7. From germline, CDR1 is MNHEY and CDR2 SMNVEV (reference sequence). The CDR3 DNA follows: TGTGCCAGCCGTCGACAGGGGGAAAAGACCCAGTACTTC. Translated: CASRRQGEKTQYF.

The chain recombines TRBV27 with TRBJ1-2; the match to TRBD1 covers 9 bases. V lost 8 bases and J lost 8; bases outside the gene matches: 9. Looked up from germline, CDR1 is MNHEY and CDR2 is SMNVEV (reference sequence). This CDR3 is built from 13 residues. The CDR3 reads CASSGGQGRGYTF. In nucleotides, the CDR3 is TGTGCCAGCTCTGGGGGACAGGGACGCGGCTACACCTTC.

The count of this clone is one. The chain couples TRBV19 to TRBJ1-1; no firm D call. CDR1 LNHDA and CDR2 SQIVND come from the germline V gene (reference sequence). The CDR3 consists of 13 residues. Trimming removed 5 bases at V and 4 bases at J, with 11 bases between. The CDR3 DNA reads TGTGCCAGTAGTGTCGGGGTAGGCACTGAAGCTTTCTTT. It yields the protein CASSVGVGTEAFF. The variable domain in full, completed from reference TRBV19 and TRBJ1-1, reads DGGITQSPKYLFRKEGQNVTLSCEQNLNHDAMYWYRQDPGQGLRLIYYSQIVNDFQKGDIAEGYSVSREKKESFPLTVTSAQKNPTAFYLCASSVGVGTEAFFGQGTRLTVV.

V is TRBV4-1 and J is TRBJ2-5; 10 bases are a match to TRBD1. The J call may be incorrect, as the DNA end agrees better with TRBJ2-7. The CDR3 spans 16 residues. CDR1 and CDR2 (germline): MGHRA, YSYEKL. The CDR3, as DNA: TGCGCCAGCAGCCAAGAAGGGACAGGGGCCCCCTACGAGCAGTACTTC. It encodes CASSQEGTGAPYEQYF.

This rearrangement joins TRBV7-2 to TRBJ2-1, with TRBD1 identical over 9 bases. The CDR3 sequence is 15 residues long. Losses at the gene ends were 8 bases for V and 3 bases for J; bases not matched to a gene: 8. Germline V lookup: CDR1 SGHTA, CDR2 FQGNSA. The CDR3 protein is CASLAGQGNYNEQFF. In nucleotides, the CDR3 is TGTGCCAGCCTAGCCGGACAGGGGAACTACAATGAGCAGTTCTTC.

The V and J genes are TRBV7-9 and TRBJ2-7; 9 nucleotides line up with TRBD1. With 2 bases clipped from V and 5 bases from J, the junction kept 10 bases outside the gene matches. CDR3 size: 16 residues. Germline assignment: CDR1 SEHNR and CDR2 FQNEAQ (reference sequence). This CDR3 is CASSLRFGQGKNEQYF. CDR3 bases: TGTGCCAGCAGCTTACGTTTCGGACAGGGGAAAAACGAGCAGTACTTC.

The gene calls are TRBV18 and TRBJ2-2; possibly TRBD2 for D (5 bases). Deletions cut 3 bases from V and 7 bases from J, with 12 bases between. Germline V gives CDR1 KGHSH, CDR2 LQKENI. The CDR3 is 14 amino acids. CDR3 nucleotides: TGTGCCAGCTCACCCCTGACCGGGGACGGGGAGCTGTTTTTT. Protein sequence: CASSPLTGDGELFF.

The chain is built from TRBV9 and TRBJ1-4, with D possibly matching TRBD1 (5 bases). V lost 4 bases and J lost 0, with 13 bases in between. Per germline, CDR1 SGDLS and CDR2 YYNGEE. There are 16 residues in the CDR3. The CDR3 sequence is CASSPQGSSTNEKLFF. DNA for the CDR3: TGTGCCAGCAGCCCTCAGGGATCCTCAACTAATGAAAAACTGTTTTTT. Drawing the rest from reference TRBV9 and TRBJ1-4, the complete variable domain is DSGVTQTPKHLITATGQRVTLRCSPRSGDLSVYWYQQSLDQGLQFLIQYYNGEERAKGNILERFSAQQFPDLHSELNLSSLELGDSALYFCASSPQGSSTNEKLFFGSGTQLSVL.

A note on this clone: The junction departs from the called germline gene at one end, perhaps through a read error. The chain carries TRBV10-3 and TRBJ2-7, with D uncertain. Germline-derived CDR1 and CDR2 are ENHRY and SYGVKD. The CDR3 contains 13 residues. Here the CDR3 DNA reads TGTGCCATCACTTCGAGGACCTCCTCCGAGCAGTACTTC. Protein product: CAITSRTSSEQYF.

This clone was observed a single time. Other DNA sequences in this specimen translate into the identical CDR3. The CDR3 DNA follows: TGTGCCAGCAGTTCGGGGGGGCTTGGCAATCAGCCCCAGCATTTT. The encoded protein is CASSSGGLGNQPQHF. The chain carries TRBV6-5 and TRBJ1-5, with a weak D call TRBD1 (6 bases). The V and J ends lost 4 bases and 2 bases respectively, with 12 bases between them. Per the germline V gene, CDR1 is MNHEY and CDR2 is SVGAGI. The CDR3 length is 15 residues.

V is TRBV5-4 and J is TRBJ2-7; TRBD1 or TRBD2 may be the D gene (5 bases each). The CDR3 has 14 residues. CDR1 is SGHNT and CDR2 is YYREEE in the germline V gene (reference sequence). V dropped 1 base and J dropped 6 bases, with 14 bases sitting between them. CDR3 DNA: TGTGCCAGCAGCTTGTTGGCAGGGAGCCCCGAGCAGTACTTC. Translated: CASSLLAGSPEQYF.

The sample holds a few counts of this clone. The V gene is TRBV10-3, the J gene TRBJ1-2; unclear D gene. Germline CDR1 reads ENHRY; CDR2 reads SYGVKD. The V gene lost 8 bases and the J gene lost 3 bases, with 10 bases spanning the gap. The CDR3 covers 12 residues. CDR3 bases: TGTGCCATCGGAGAGGTAGACTATGGCTACACCTTC. It codes for CAIGEVDYGYTF.

The chain recombines TRBV18 with TRBJ2-2; D call uncertain. The CDR3 is 16 residues long. Trimming took 0 bases from V and 1 from J, leaving 9 bases between them. CDR1 is KGHSH, CDR2 LQKENI, per germline. CDR3 DNA: TGTGCCAGCTCACCACCGGGCAGGTGGAACACCGGGGAGCTGTTTTTT. Amino acid sequence: CASSPPGRWNTGELFF.

The V and J genes are TRBV7-9 and TRBJ2-1; no clear D. V gave up 0 bases and J gave up 10 bases, with 7 bases separating them. Germline V gene data show CDR1 as SEHNR and CDR2 as FQNEAQ (reference sequence). The length of the CDR3 is 12 residues. CDR3 amino acids: CASSLAGREQFF. CDR3 DNA sequence: TGTGCCAGCAGCTTAGCGGGTCGGGAGCAGTTCTTC.

V is TRBV25-1 and J is TRBJ2-1; 8 bases line up with TRBD2. The CDR3 runs 15 residues. Trimming at V came to 2 bases and at J to 8 bases, leaving 8 bases not matched to a gene. Germline V lookup: CDR1 MGHDK, CDR2 SYGVNS. Written as DNA, the CDR3 is TGTGCCAGCAGTGAAATGGGGACTAGGGTCGATGAGCAGTTCTTC. Translating it yields CASSEMGTRVDEQFF.

This sequence joins TRBV6-5 and TRBJ1-1; 7 nucleotides match TRBD1. Germline CDR1 and CDR2: MNHEY and SVGAGI. V gave up 11 bases and J gave up 8 bases; unmatched junction bases: 11. The CDR3 consists of 12 residues. The CDR3 nucleotides are TGTGCCGCCACGCGAACGGGACAGGAAGCTTTCTTT. It translates to CAATRTGQEAFF.

Notes on this clone: This same CDR3 is encoded by further DNA sequences in the sample. The chain couples TRBV9 to TRBJ2-7; D is unresolved. From germline, CDR1 is SGDLS and CDR2 YYNGEE. V was clipped by 0 bases and J by 4 bases, with 8 bases between them. This CDR3 has 13 residues. The CDR3 nucleotides are TGTGCCAGCAGCGTAGGTGTGGAATACGAGCAGTACTTC. Amino acids: CASSVGVEYEQYF.

The V and J genes are TRBV27 and TRBJ2-1; D remains ambiguous. CDR3 size: 11 residues. From germline, CDR1 is MNHEY and CDR2 SMNVEV (reference sequence). V lost 6 bases and J 8 bases, leaving 8 bases between the germline ends. The CDR3: CASSQRHEQFF. The CDR3 region has the DNA TGTGCCAGCAGCCAAAGACATGAGCAGTTCTTC.

The chain links TRBV5-5 to TRBJ2-7; TRBD1 might be the D (5 bases). Germline CDR1 is SGHKS and CDR2 is YYEKEE (reference sequence). This CDR3 has 14 residues. Trimming removed 4 bases at V and 4 bases at J, with 15 bases between. CDR3 in DNA: TGTGCCAGCAGCCTCACTGCGACAGTTTACGAGCAGTACTTC. Translation: CASSLTATVYEQYF.

The chain employs TRBV27 and TRBJ2-7; perhaps TRBD2 as D (5 bases). V was shortened by 7 bases and J by 7 bases, with 11 bases between the two germline ends. CDR3 length equals 11 residues. Germline CDR1 and CDR2: MNHEY and SMNVEV (reference sequence). CDR3 nucleotides: TGTGCCAGCAATTCTCGAGGGGAGCAGTACTTC. This gives the protein CASNSRGEQYF.

The chain employs TRBV30 and TRBJ2-4, with no clear D. V shed 5 bases and J shed 0 bases, with 8 bases lying between them. The CDR3 covers 13 residues. Germline V gene data show CDR1 as GTSNPN and CDR2 as SVGIG (reference sequence). CDR3 DNA sequence: TGTGCCTGGGGGCAGCTAGCCAAAAACATTCAGTACTTC. Its protein is CAWGQLAKNIQYF.

The chain combines TRBV5-1 with TRBJ2-5; TRBD1 matches at 7 bases. Trimming took 4 bases from V and 6 from J; bases not matched to a gene: 12. CDR1 is SGHRS and CDR2 is YFSETQ in the germline V gene. The CDR3 runs 15 residues. For the CDR3, the DNA is TGCGCCAGCAGCACCGTGGGACAGTCAAAGCAGACCCAGTACTTC. This gives the protein CASSTVGQSKQTQYF. The full variable domain, completed using reference TRBV5-1 and TRBJ2-5, is KAGVTQTPRYLIKTRGQQVTLSCSPISGHRSVSWYQQTPGQGLQFLFEYFSETQRNKGNFPGRFSGRQFSNSRSEMNVSTLELGDSALYLCASSTVGQSKQTQYFGPGTRLLVL.